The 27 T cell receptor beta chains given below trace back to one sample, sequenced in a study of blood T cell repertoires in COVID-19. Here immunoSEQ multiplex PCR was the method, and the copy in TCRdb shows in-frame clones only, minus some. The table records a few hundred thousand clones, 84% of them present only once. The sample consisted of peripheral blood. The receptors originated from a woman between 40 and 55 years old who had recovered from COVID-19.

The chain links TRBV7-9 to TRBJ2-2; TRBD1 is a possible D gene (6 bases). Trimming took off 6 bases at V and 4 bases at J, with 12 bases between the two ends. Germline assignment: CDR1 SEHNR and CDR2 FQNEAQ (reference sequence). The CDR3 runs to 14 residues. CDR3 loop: CASRQGGGTGELFF. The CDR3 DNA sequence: TGTGCCAGCAGACAGGGTGGAGGCACCGGGGAGCTGTTTTTT.

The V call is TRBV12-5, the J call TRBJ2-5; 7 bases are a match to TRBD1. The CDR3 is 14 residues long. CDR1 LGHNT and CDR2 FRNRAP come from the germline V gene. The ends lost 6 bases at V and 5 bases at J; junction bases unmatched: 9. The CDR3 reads CASGVQGIGETQYF. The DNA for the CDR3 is TGTGCTAGTGGGGTACAGGGGATCGGGGAGACCCAGTACTTC.

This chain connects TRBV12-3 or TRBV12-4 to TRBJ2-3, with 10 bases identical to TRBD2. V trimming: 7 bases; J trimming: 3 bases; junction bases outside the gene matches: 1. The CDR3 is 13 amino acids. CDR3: CASMGLATDTQYF. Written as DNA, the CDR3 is TGTGCCAGCATGGGACTAGCGACAGATACGCAGTATTTT.

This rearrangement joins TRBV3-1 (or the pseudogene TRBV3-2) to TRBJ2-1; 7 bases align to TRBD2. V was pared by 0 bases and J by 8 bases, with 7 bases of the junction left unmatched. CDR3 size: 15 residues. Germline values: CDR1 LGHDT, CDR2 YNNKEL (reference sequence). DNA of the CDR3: TGTGCCAGCAGCCAAGATGGAACTAGCGTACATGAGCAGTTCTTC. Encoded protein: CASSQDGTSVHEQFF.

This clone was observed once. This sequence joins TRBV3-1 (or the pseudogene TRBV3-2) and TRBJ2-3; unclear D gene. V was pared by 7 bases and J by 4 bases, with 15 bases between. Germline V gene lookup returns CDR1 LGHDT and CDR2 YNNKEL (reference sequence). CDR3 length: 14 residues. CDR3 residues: CASKSSSLADTQYF. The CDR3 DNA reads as TGTGCCAGCAAGTCGTCTAGTCTCGCAGATACGCAGTATTTT.

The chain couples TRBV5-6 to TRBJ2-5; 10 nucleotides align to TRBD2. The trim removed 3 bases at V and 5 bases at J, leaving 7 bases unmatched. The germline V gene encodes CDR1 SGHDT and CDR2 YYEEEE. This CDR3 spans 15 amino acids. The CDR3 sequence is CASSSSGGTGETQYF. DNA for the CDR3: TGTGCCAGCAGCTCTAGCGGGGGAACCGGCGAGACCCAGTACTTC.

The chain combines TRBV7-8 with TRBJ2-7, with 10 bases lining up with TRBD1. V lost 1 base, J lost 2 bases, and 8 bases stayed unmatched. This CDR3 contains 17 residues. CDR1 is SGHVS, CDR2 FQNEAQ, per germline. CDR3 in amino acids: CASSLVAGQGPTYEQYF. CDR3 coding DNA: TGTGCCAGCAGCTTAGTCGCGGGACAGGGGCCGACCTACGAGCAGTACTTC. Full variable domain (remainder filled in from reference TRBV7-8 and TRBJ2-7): GAGVSQSPRYKVAKRGQDVALRCDPISGHVSLFWYQQALGQGPEFLTYFQNEAQLDKSGLPSDRFFAERPEGSVSTLKIQRTQQEDSAVYLCASSLVAGQGPTYEQYFGPGTRLTVT.

CDR3 sequence (DNA): TGTGCCAGCAGTAAACCCGGGACAGGCTACGAGCAGTACTTC. It specifies CASSKPGTGYEQYF. The chain links TRBV6-2 or TRBV6-3 to TRBJ2-7, with 8 bases matching TRBD1. Germline lookup yields CDR1 MNHEY and CDR2 SVGEGT. With 5 bases clipped from V and 3 bases from J, the junction kept 6 bases outside the gene matches. The CDR3 contains 14 residues.

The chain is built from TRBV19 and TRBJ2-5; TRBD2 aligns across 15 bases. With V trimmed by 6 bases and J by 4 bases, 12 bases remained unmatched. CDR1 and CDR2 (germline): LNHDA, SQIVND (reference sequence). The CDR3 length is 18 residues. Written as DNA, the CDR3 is TGTGCCAGTAGCAGGAATAATCCGGGACTAGCGGGGGGAGAGACCCAGTACTTC. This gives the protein CASSRNNPGLAGGETQYF.

CDR3 in DNA: TGCGCCAGCAGCCAAACCTACAGGGATACTGAAGCTTTCTTT. It is translated as CASSQTYRDTEAFF. This chain uses TRBV5-1 with TRBJ1-1; TRBD1 is a possible D gene (6 bases). Trimming removed 4 bases at V and 5 bases at J, with 15 bases between. CDR1 is SGHRS, CDR2 YFSETQ, per germline. The CDR3 extends over 14 amino acids.

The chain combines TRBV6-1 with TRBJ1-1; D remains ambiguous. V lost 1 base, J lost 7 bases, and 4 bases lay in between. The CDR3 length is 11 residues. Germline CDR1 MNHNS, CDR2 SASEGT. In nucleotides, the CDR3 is TGTGCCAGCAGTGAAGGAGATGAAGCTTTCTTT. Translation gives CASSEGDEAFF.

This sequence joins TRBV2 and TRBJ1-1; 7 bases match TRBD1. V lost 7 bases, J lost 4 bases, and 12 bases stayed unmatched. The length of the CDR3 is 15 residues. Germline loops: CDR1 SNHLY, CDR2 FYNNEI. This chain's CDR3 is CASTRQGAPGTEAFF. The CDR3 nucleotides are TGTGCCAGCACCAGACAGGGCGCCCCGGGCACTGAAGCTTTCTTT.

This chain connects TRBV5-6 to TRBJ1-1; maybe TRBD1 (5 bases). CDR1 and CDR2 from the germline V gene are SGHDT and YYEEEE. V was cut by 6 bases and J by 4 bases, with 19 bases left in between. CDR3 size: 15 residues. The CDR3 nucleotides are TGTGCCAGCATCCCCACGGGGGATCCGGGCACTGAAGCTTTCTTT. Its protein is CASIPTGDPGTEAFF. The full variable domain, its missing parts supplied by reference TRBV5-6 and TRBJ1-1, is DAGVTQSPTHLIKTRGQQVTLRCSPKSGHDTVSWYQQALGQGPQFIFQYYEEEERQRGNFPDRFSGHQFPNYSSELNVNALLLGDSALYLCASIPTGDPGTEAFFGQGTRLTVV.

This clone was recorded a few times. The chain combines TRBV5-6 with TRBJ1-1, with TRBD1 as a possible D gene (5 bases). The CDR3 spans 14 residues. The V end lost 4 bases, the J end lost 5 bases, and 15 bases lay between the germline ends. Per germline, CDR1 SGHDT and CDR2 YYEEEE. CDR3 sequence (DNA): TGTGCCAGCAGCCACTCGAATGGGGGGACTGAAGCTTTCTTT. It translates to CASSHSNGGTEAFF.

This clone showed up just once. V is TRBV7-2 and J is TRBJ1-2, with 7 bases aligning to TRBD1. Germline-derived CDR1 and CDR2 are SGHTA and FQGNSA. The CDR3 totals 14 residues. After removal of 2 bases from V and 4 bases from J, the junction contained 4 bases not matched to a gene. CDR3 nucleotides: TGTGCCAGCAGCTTAAACGACAGGGCCTATGGCTACACCTTC. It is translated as CASSLNDRAYGYTF.

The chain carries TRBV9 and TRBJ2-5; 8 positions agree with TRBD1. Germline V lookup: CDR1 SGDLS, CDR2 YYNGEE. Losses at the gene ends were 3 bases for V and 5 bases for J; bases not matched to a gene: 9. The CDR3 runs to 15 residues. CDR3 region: CASSDIPGGRETQYF. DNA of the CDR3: TGTGCCAGCAGCGATATCCCAGGGGGCAGGGAGACCCAGTACTTC.

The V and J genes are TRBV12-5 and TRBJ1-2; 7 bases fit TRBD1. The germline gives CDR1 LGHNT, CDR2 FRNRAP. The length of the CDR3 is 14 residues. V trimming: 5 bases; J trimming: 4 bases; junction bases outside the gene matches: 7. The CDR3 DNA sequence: TGTGCTAGTGGTCGGATGGGACAGATCTATGGCTACACCTTC. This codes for CASGRMGQIYGYTF.

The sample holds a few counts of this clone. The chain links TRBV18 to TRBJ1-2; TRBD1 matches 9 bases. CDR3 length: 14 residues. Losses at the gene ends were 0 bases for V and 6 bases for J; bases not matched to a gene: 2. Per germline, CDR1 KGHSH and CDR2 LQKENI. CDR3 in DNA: TGTGCCAGCTCACCACCCGGACAGGGGAATGGCTACACCTTC. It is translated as CASSPPGQGNGYTF.

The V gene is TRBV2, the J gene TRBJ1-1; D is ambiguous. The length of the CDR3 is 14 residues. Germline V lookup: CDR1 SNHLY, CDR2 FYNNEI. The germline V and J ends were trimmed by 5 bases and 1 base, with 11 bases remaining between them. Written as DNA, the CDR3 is TGTGCCAGCAGTTCTTTAGAGGGGAACACTGAAGCTTTCTTT. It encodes CASSSLEGNTEAFF.

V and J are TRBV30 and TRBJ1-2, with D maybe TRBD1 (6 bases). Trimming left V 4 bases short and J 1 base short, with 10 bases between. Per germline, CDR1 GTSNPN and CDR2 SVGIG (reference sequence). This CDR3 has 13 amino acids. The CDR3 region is CAWNRDLNYGYTF. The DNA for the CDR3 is TGTGCCTGGAACAGGGACCTTAACTATGGCTACACCTTC.

CDR3 sequence: CAWSAETGYEQYF. The CDR3 DNA sequence: TGTGCCTGGAGTGCTGAGACTGGCTACGAGCAGTACTTC. V is TRBV30 and J is TRBJ2-7; D remains ambiguous. V was clipped by 1 base and J by 3 bases, with 10 bases between them. The germline CDR1 and CDR2 sequences are GTSNPN and SVGIG (reference sequence). The CDR3 runs to 13 residues. Drawing the rest from reference TRBV30 and TRBJ2-7, the complete variable domain is SQTIHQWPATLVQPVGSPLSLECTVEGTSNPNLYWYRQAAGRGLQLLFYSVGIGQISSEVPQNLSASRPQDRQFILSSKKLLLSDSGFYLCAWSAETGYEQYFGPGTRLTVT.

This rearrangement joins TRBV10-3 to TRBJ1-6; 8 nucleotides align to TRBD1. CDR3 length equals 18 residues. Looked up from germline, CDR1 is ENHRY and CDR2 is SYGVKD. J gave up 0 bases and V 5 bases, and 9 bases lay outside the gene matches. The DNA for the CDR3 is TGTGCCATCAGTACCGGGACAGGACTTAGCTCCTATAATTCACCCCTCCACTTT. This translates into CAISTGTGLSSYNSPLHF.

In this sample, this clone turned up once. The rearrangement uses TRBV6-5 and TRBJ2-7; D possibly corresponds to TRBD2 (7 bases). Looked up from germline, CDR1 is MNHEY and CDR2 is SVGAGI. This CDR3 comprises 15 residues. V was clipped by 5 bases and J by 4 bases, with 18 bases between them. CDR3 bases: TGTGCCAGCAGTCCACCCCCGGGGGGCGAATACGAGCAGTACTTC. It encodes CASSPPPGGEYEQYF.

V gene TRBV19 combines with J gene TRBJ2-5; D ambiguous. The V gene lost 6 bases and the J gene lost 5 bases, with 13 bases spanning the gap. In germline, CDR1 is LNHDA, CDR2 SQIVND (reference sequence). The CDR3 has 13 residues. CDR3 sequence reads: CASRPTSEETQYF. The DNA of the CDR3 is TGTGCCAGTAGACCGACCAGCGAGGAGACCCAGTACTTC.

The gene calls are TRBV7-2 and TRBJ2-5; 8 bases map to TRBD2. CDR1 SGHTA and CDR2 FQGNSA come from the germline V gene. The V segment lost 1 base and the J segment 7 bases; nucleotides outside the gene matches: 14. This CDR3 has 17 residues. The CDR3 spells CASSLGPIAGLYGTQYF. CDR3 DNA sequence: TGTGCCAGCAGCTTAGGACCAATAGCGGGGTTGTACGGGACCCAGTACTTC.

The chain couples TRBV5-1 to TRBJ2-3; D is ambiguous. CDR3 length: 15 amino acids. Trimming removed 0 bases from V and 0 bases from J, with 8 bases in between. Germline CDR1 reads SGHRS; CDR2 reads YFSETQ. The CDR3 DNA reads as TGCGCCAGCAGCTTGGCGGCAGGTAGCACAGATACGCAGTATTTT. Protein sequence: CASSLAAGSTDTQYF.

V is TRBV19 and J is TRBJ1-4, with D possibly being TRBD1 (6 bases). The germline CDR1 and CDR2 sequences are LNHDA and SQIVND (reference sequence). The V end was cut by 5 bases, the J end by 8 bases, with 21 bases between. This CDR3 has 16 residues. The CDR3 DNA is TGTGCCAGTAGTCCTGGTGGGGGGGCTTCGGGCGAAAAACTGTTTTTT. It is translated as CASSPGGGASGEKLFF.